This T cell receptor beta chain is from a study of cytomegalovirus exposure and HLA in healthy donors. Study results and limitations: Later work found that TCR association rates differed between HLA loci; DRB1 had the most and HLA-C the fewest.

V gave up 2 bases and J gave up 4 bases, with 12 bases separating them. The CDR3 is made up of 14 amino acids. CDR1 is SGHDT, CDR2 YYEEEE, per germline. 60 Vbeta and 13 Jbeta primers were used in PCR. Measured with immunoSEQ multiplex PCR; TCRdb has only the in-frame clones, and not every one. Its clone listing holds some 130,000 clones. For this clone: Its antigen remains unknown.

This TCR derives from a woman aged 40 to 50 in good health and CMV-seronegative. The rearrangement links TRBV5-6 to TRBJ2-5, with D perhaps matching TRBD2 (5 bases). The sequencing input was PBMCs. The CDR3 sequence is CASSFGSVRETQYF. CDR3 nucleotides: TGTGCCAGCAGCTTTGGTAGCGTCCGAGAGACCCAGTACTTC.